This entry is about one T cell receptor (beta chain). This clone's antigen is unknown. Base qualities are not provided; no much larger clone lies one nucleotide away. The donors were healthy, HIV-negative adults who had no recently reported acute infections or vaccinations. All donors were Caucasian adults living in Nashville, Tennessee, USA. CD4+ T cells were enriched by magnetic negative selection, after which naive cells were positively selected on CD45RA and the negative fraction was taken as the memory subset. Blood was obtained by leukapheresis, after which PBMCs were separated by Ficoll-Histopaque density gradient centrifugation and cryopreserved in liquid nitrogen vapor phase. Analytical flow cytometry was used to check the purity and quantity of every magnetically sorted T cell population. Genomic DNA was isolated from each sorted fraction and quantified by UV absorbance on a Nanodrop 2000c.

TCR CDR3 regions were amplified from genomic DNA by multiplex PCR using the deep immunoSEQ assay. Extracted genomic DNA from each cell subset was spread evenly across all wells of several immunoSEQ 96-well plates, with each plate serving as a replicate. For sorted subsets, each replicate PCR was loaded with about 0.2 ug genomic DNA, equivalent to 30,000 to 35,000 T cell genomes. Purified libraries were measured with a Qubit 3.0 fluorometer, size-checked on a Bioanalyzer 2100, and measured again with the KAPA Library Quantification kit. Every immunoSEQ 96-well plate was sequenced on a separate single-read 150-cycle Illumina NextSeq 550 flow cell. The authors' pipeline ran thus. Because the immunoSEQ output held only junctional sequences and lacked quality scores, the filtering could not match the filtering applied to full-length reads. To assign V/J genes and CDR3, sequences were annotated using PyIR, a Python wrapper for IgBLAST v1.9, with IMGT germline references. Reads with weak V/J assignments (E-value above 1e-6), missing CDR3, stop codons, out-of-frame junctions, or ambiguous translated residues were removed. V3J clonotypes were defined by identical inferred V gene, J gene, and CDR3 amino acid sequence. The percentage overlap between two repertoires was calculated by dividing the number of shared unique clonotypes by the size of the smaller repertoire. Richness of each repertoire was evaluated using RTK rarefaction, the Chao1 estimator, and Recon v2.1 estimates of unobserved clonotypes. For all TCRbeta clonotypes obtained by the gDNA method from a handful of donors, generation probabilities were computed with OLGA. Here the immuneACCESS table is served through TCRdb, limited to in-frame sequences with V and J called. Missing clones are a known gap in these copies; in checked studies unresolved V genes cover under half, and the rest lacks a known reason. That table supplies the V and J calls and clone size; D and trimming were determined from the DNA. The sample data list about 2 million clones, and 95% of these were observed just once. Jointly, the top ten make up roughly 0.13% of the sample.

V loses 1 base of germline sequence and J loses 4 bases, and the interval between the two ends is 10 bases. For CDR1 and CDR2, the germline V gene lists SGHAT and FQNNGV. The CDR3 sequence holds 14 residues, the cysteine and phenylalanine included. Only the CDR3 part of the read is kept: 42 bases, read in frame from the first base. This record comes from a study of shared clonotypes between healthy human individuals (TCRdb year 2020). With respect to the entire study: A few men and a couple of women, aged 18 to 49 years, made up the cohort. For each donor, CD4 naive and CD4 memory were each run on three plates, CD8 naive on two plates, and CD8 memory on one plate. The study deeply sequenced blood TCR repertoires of five healthy adults to estimate repertoire size and the extent of clonotype sharing between individuals. Different laboratories and diverse techniques were used to prepare libraries and sequence TCR repertoires, to increase sequencing depth and limit assay-specific biases. Between about 0.85 and 8.9 billion PBMCs per donor were obtained by leukapheresis. What the work shows at the level of the full study, not this receptor alone: Incomplete sequencing was indicated by rarefaction of sorted-subset datasets, despite the large sequencing depth. Compared with non-shared clonotypes, the clonotypes found in all four sorted-subset donors had higher generation probabilities. Sampling was restricted to blood, and TCR repertoires in tissues likely differ from the TCR repertoires found in blood. Larger estimated clonotype richness was generally found for naive subsets than for memory subsets. Across a handful of donors, about 5.2% of naive CD4, approximately 4% of naive CD8, around 2.1% of memory CD4, and 0.4% of memory CD8 clonotypes were shared. The small number of donors limited the genetic and exposure-history diversity represented. Pairwise subsampling indicated that sequencing depth was expected to affect the degree of clonotype sharing among donors.

Sequenced: naive CD4+ T cells sorted from blood. The sample's cell subset or site label is to be understood as: CD45RA+ positively selected. This receptor was identified in a man younger than 30 in good health. The chain is assembled from TRBV11-2 and TRBJ1-2; a weak D assignment points to TRBD1 (5 bases agree). The encoded CDR3 is CASSLGGDGYGYTF. The nucleotides are TGTGCCAGCAGCTTAGGAGGGGATGGCTATGGCTACACCTTC.